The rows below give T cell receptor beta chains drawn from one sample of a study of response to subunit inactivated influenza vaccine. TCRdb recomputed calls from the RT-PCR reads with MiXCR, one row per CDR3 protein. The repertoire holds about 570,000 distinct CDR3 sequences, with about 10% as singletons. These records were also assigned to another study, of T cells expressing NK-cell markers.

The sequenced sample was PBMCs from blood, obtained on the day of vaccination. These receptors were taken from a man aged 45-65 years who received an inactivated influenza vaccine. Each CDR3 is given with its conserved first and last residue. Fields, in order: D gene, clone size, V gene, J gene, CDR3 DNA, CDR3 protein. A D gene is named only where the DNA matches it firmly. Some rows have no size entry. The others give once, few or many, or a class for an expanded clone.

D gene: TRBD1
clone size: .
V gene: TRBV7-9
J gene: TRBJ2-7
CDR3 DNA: TGTGCCAGCAGCCATCCGGGACAGAGCTATATCGAGCAGTACTTC
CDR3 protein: CASSHPGQSYIEQYF

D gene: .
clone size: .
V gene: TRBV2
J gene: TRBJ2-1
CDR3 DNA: TGTGCCAGCACTAAGACTGGCAATGAGCAGTTCTTC
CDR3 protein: CASTKTGNEQFF

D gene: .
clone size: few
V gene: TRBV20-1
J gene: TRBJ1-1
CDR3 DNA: TGCAGTGCCCTGCACGCCCTGGGGACTGAAGCTTTCTTT
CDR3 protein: CSALHALGTEAFF

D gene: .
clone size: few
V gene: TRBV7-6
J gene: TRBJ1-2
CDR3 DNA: TGTGCCAGCAGCCCAACAGGGCTCTATGGCTACACCTTC
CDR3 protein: CASSPTGLYGYTF

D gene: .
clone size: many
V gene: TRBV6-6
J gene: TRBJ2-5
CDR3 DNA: TGTGCCAGCAGCCCAAAGGGAGAGACCCAGTACTTC
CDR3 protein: CASSPKGETQYF

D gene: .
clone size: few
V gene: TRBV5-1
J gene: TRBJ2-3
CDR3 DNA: TGCGCCAGCAGCACATCCCCGGGAAGGGATACGCAGTATTTT
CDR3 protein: CASSTSPGRDTQYF

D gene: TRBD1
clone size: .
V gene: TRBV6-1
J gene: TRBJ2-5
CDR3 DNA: TGTGCCAGCAGTCCTTCGACAGGGGGAATCGGCGGAGTTGGGGAGACCCAGTACTTC
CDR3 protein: CASSPSTGGIGGVGETQYF

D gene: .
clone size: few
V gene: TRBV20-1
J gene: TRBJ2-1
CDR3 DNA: TGCAGTGCTAGAGCTGGCGGCTCCTACAATGAGCAGTTCTTC
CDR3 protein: CSARAGGSYNEQFF

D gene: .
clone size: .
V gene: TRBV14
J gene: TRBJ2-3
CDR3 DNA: TGTGCCAGCAGCCTTAGTGAGGATACGCAGTATTTT
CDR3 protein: CASSLSEDTQYF

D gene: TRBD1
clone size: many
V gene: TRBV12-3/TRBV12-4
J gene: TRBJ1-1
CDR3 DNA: TGTGCCAGCACCCCGGACAGGGGGCGAACTGAAGCTTTCTTT
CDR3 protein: CASTPDRGRTEAFF

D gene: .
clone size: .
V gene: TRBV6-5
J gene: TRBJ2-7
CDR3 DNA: TGTGCCAGCAGTTACTTACCGGGACGGGACTACGAGCAGTACTTC
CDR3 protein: CASSYLPGRDYEQYF

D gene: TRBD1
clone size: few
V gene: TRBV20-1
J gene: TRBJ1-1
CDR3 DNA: TGCAGTGCTAGAGACGCGGACAGGGTTCGAACTGAAGCTTTCTTT
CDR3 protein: CSARDADRVRTEAFF

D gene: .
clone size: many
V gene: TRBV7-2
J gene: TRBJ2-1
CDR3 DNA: TGTGCCAGCAGCTTAAGGGGCGGATACAATGAGCAGTTCTTC
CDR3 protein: CASSLRGGYNEQFF

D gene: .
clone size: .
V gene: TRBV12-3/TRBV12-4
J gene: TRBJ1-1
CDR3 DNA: TGTGCCAGCAGCTGGGCGGGCGGAATGAACACTGAAGCTTTCTTT
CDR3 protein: CASSWAGGMNTEAFF

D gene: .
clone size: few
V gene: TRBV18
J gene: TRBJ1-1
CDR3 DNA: TGTGCCAGCTCACTACAAAGTCGACAGCTGAACACTGAAGCTTTCTTT
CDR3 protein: CASSLQSRQLNTEAFF

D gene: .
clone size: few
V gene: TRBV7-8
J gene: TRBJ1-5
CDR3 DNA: TGTGCCAGCAGCCGAATCTGGGGCAATCAGCCCCAGCATTTT
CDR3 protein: CASSRIWGNQPQHF

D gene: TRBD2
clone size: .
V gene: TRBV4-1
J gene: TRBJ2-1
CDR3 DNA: TGCGCCAGCAGCCTGGGACTAGCGAAGAGCTCCTACAATGAGCAGTTCTTC
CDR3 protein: CASSLGLAKSSYNEQFF